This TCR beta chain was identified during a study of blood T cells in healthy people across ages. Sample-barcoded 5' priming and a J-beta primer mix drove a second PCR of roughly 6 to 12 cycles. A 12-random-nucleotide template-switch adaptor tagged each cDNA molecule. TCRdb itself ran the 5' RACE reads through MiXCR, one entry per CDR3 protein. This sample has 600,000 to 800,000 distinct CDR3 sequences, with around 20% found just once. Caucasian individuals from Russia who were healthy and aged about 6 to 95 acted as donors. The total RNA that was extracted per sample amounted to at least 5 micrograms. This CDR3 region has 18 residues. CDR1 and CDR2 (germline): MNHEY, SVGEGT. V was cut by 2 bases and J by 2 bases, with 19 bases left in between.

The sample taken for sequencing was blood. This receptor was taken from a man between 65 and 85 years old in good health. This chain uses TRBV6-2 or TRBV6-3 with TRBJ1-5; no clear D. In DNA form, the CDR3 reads TGTGCCAGCAGTTACATGCATAGTGGGGTAGGAGGCAATCAGCCCCAGCATTTT. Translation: CASSYMHSGVGGNQPQHF.